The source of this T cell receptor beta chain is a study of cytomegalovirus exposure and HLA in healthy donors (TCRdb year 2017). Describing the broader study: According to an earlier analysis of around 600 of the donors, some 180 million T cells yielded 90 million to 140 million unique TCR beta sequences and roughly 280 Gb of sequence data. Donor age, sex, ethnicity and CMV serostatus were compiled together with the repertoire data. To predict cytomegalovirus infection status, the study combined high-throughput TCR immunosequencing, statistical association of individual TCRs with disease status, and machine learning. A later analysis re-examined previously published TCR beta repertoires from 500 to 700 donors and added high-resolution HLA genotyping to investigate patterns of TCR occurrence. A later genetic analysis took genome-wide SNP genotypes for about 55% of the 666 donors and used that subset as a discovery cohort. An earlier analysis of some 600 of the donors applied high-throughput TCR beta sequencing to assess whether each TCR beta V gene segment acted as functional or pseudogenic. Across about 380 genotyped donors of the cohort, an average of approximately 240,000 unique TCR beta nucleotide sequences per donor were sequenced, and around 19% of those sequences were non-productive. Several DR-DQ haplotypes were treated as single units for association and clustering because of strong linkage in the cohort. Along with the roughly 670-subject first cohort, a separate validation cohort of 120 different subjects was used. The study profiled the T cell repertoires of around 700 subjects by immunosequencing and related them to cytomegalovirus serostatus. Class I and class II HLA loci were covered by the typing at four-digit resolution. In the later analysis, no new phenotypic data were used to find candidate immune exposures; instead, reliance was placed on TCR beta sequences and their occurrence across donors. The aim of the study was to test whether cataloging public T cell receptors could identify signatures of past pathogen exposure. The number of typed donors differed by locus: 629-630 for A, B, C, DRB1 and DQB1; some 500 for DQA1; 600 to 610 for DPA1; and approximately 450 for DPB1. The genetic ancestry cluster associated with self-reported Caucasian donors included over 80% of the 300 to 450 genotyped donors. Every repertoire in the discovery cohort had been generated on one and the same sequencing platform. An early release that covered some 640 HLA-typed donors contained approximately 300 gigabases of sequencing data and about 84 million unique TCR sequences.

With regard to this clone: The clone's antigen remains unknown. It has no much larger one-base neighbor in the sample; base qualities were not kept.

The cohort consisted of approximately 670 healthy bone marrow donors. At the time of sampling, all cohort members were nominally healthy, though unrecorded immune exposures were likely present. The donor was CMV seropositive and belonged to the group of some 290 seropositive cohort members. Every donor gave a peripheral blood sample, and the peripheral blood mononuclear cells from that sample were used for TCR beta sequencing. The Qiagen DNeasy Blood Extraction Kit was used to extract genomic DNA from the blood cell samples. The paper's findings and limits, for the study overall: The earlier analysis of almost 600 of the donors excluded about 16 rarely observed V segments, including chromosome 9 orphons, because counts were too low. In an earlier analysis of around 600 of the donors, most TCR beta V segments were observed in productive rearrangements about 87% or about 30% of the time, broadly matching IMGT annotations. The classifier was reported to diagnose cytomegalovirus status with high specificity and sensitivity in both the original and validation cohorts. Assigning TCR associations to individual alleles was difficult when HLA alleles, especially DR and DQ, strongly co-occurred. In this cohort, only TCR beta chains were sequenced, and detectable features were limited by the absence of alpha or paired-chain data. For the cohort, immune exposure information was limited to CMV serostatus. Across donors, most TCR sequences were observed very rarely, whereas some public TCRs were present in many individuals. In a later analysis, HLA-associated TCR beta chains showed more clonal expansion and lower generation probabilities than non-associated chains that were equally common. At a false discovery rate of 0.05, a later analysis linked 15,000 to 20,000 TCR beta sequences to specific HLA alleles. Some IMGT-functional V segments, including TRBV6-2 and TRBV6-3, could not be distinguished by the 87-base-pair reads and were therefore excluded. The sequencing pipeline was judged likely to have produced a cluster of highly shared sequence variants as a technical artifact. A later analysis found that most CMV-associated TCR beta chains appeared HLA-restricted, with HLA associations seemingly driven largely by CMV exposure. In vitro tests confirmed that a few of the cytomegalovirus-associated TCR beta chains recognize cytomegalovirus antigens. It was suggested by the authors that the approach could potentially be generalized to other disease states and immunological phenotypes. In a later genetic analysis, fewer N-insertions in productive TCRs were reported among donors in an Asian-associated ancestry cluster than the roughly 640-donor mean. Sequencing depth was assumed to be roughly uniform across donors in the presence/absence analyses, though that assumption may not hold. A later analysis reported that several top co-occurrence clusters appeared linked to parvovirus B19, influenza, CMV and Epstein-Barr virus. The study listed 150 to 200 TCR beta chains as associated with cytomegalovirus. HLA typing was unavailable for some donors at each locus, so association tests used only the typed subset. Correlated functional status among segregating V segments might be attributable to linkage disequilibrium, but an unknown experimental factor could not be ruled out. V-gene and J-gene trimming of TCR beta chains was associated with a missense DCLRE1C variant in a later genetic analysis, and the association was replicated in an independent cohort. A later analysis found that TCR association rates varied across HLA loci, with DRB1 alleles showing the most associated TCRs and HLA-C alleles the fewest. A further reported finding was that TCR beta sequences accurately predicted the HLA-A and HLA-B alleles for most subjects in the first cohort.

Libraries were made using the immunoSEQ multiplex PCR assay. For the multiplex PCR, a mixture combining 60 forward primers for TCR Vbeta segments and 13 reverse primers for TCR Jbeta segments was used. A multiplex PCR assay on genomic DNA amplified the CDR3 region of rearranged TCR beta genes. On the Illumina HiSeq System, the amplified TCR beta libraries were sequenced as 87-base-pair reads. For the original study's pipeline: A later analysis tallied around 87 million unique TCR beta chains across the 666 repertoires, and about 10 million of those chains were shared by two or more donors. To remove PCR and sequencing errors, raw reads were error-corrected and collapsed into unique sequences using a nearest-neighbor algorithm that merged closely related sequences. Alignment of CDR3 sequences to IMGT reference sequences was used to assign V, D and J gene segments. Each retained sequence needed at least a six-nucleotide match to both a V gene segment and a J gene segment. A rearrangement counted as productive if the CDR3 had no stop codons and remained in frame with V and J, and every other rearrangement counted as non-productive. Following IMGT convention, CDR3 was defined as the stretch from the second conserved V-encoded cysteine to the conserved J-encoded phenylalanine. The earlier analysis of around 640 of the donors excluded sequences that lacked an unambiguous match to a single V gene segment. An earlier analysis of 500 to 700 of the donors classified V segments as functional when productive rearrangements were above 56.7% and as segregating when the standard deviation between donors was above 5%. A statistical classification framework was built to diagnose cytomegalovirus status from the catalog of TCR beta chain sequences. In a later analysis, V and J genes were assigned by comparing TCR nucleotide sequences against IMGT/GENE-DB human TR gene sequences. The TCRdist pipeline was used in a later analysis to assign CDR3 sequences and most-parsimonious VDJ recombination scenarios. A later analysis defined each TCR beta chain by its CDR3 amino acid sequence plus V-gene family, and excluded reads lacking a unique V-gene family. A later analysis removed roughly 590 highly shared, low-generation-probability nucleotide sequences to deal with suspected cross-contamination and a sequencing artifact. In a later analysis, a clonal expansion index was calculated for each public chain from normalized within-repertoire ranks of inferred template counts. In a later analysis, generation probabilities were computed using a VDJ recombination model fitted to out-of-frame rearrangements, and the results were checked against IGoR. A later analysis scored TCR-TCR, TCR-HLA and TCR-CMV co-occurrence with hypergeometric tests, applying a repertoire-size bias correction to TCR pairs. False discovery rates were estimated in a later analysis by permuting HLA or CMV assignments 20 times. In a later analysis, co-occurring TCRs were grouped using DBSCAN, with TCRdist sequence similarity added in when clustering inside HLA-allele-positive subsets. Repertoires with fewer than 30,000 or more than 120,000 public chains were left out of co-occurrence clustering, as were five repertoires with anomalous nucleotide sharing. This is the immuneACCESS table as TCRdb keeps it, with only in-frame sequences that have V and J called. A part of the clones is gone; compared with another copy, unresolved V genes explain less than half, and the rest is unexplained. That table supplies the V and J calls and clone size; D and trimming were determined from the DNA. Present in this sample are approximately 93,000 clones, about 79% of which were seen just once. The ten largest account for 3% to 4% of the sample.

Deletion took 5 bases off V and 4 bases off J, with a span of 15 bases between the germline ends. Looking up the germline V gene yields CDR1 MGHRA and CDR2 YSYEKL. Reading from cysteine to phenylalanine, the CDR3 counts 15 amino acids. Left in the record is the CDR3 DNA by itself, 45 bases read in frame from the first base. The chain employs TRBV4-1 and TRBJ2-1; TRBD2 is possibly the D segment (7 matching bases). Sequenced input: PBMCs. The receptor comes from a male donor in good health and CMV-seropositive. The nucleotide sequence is TGCGCCAGCAGCTGGAGAGGGGGGGAGTACAATGAGCAGTTCTTC. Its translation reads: CASSWRGGEYNEQFF.